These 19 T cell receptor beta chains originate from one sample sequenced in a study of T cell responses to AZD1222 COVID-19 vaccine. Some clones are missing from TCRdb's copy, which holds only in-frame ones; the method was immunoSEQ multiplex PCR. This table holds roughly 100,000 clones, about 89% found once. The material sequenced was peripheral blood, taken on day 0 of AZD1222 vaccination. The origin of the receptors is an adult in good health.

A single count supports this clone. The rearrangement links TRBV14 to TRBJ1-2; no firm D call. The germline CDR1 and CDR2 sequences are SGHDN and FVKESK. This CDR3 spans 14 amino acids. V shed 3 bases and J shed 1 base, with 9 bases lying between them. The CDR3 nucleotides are TGTGCCAGCAGCCATAAACAGATTAACTATGGCTACACCTTC. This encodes CASSHKQINYGYTF.

DNA of the CDR3: TGTGCCAGCAGTCCGAGGATTGGGCTGAACACTGAAGCTTTCTTT. Translating it yields CASSPRIGLNTEAFF. The genes are TRBV6-5 and TRBJ1-1; D gene ambiguous. The V end was cut by 5 bases, the J end by 0 bases, with 13 bases between. The CDR3 spans 15 residues. Germline values: CDR1 MNHEY, CDR2 SVGAGI.

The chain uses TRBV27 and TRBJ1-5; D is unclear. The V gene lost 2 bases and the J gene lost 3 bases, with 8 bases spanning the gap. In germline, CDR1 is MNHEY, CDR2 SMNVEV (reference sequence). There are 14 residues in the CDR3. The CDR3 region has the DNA TGTGCCAGCAGTTTAGCCCAGTTCAATCAGCCCCAGCATTTT. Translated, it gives CASSLAQFNQPQHF.

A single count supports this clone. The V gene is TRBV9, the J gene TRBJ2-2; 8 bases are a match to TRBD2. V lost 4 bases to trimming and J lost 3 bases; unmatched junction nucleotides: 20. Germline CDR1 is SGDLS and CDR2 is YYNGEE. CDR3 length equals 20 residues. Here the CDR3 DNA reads TGTGCCAGCAGCTCCCGTCCGGGACTAGAAAGGGGGTGGGACACCGGGGAGCTGTTTTTT. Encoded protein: CASSSRPGLERGWDTGELFF.

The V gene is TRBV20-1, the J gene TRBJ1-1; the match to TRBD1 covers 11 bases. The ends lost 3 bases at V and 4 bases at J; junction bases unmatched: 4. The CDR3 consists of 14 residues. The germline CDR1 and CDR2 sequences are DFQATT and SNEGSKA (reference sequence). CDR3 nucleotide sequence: TGCAGTGCTAGTGAGGGGACAGGGGGCACTGAAGCTTTCTTT. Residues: CSASEGTGGTEAFF.

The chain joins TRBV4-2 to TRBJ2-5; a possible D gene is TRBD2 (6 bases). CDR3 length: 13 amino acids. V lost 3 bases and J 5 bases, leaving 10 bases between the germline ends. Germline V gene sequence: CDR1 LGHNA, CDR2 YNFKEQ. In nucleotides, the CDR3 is TGTGCCAGCAGCCAGACTAGTGAGGAGACCCAGTACTTC. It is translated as CASSQTSEETQYF.

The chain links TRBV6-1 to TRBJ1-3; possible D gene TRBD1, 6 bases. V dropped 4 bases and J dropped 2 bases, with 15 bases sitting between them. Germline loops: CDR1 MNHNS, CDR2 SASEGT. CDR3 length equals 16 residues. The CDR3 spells CASSVGLQGAGNTIYF. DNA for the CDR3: TGTGCCAGCAGTGTGGGATTACAGGGCGCTGGAAACACCATATATTTT.

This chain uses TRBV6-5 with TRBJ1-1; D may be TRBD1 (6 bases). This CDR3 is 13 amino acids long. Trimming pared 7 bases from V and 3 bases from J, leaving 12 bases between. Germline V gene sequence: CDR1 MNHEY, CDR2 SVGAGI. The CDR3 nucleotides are TGTGCCAGCACCCCGACAGGCCACACTGAAGCTTTCTTT. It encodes CASTPTGHTEAFF.

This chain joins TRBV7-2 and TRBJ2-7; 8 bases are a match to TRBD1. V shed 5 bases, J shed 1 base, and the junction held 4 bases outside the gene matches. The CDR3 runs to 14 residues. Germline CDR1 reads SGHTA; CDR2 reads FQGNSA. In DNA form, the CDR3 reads TGTGCCAGCAGCCTTAACAGGGGGTCCTACGAGCAGTACTTC. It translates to CASSLNRGSYEQYF.

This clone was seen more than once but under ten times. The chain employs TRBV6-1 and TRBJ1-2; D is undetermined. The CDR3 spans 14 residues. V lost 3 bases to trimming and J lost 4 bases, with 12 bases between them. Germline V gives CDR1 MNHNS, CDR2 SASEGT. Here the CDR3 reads CASSDRAWAYGYTF. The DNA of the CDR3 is TGTGCCAGCAGTGACCGGGCTTGGGCCTATGGCTACACCTTC.

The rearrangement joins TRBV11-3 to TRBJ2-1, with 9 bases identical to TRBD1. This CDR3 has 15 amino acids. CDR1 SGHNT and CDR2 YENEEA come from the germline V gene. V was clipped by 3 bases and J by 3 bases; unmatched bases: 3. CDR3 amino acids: CASSFGGQGYNEQFF. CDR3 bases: TGTGCCAGCAGCTTCGGGGGACAGGGCTACAATGAGCAGTTCTTC.

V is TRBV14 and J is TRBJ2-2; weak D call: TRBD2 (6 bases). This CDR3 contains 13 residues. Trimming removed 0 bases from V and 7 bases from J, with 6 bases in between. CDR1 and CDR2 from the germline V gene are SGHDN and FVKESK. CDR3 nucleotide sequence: TGTGCCAGCAGCCAAGATAGCGGCGGGGAGCTGTTTTTT. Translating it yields CASSQDSGGELFF. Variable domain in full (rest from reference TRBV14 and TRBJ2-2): EAGVTQFPSHSVIEKGQTVTLRCDPISGHDNLYWYRRVMGKEIKFLLHFVKESKQDESGMPNNRFLAERTGGTYSTLKVQPAELEDSGVYFCASSQDSGGELFFGEGSRLTVL.

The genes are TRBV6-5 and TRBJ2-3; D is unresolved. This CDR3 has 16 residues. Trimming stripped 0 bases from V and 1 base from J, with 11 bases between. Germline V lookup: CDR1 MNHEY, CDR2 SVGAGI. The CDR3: CASSYSPARRTDTQYF. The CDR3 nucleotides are TGTGCCAGCAGTTACTCCCCAGCGCGGCGCACAGATACGCAGTATTTT.

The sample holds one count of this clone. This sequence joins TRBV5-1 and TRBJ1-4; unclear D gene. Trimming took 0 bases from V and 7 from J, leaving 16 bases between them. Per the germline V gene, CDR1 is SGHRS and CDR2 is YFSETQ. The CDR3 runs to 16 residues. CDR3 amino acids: CASSLVGERVREKLFF. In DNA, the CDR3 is TGCGCCAGCAGCTTGGTTGGGGAACGGGTGCGTGAAAAACTGTTTTTT.

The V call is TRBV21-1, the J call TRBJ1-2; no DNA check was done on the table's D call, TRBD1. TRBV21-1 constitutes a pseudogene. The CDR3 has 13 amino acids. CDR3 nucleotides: TGTGCCAGCAGCACACGGACAGGTGATGGCTACACCTTC. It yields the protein CASSTRTGDGYTF.

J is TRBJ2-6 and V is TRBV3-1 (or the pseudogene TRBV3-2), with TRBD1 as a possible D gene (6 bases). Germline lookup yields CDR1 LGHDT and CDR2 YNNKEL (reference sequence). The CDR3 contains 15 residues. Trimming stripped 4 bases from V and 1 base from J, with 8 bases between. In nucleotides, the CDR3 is TGTGCCAGCAGCCTCGGGACATCTGGGGCCAACGTCCTGACTTTC. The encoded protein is CASSLGTSGANVLTF.

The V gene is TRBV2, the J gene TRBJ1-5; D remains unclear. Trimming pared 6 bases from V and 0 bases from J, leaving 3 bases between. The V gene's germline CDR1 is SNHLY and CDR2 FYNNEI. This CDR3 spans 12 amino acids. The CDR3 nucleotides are TGTGCCAGCAGGAATAGCAATCAGCCCCAGCATTTT. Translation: CASRNSNQPQHF.

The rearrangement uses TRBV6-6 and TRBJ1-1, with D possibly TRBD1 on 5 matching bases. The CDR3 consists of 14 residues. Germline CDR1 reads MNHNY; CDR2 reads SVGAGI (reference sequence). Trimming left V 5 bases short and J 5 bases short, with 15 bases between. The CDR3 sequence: CASSRFGGSTEAFF. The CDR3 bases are TGTGCCAGCAGTAGATTCGGGGGTAGTACTGAAGCTTTCTTT.

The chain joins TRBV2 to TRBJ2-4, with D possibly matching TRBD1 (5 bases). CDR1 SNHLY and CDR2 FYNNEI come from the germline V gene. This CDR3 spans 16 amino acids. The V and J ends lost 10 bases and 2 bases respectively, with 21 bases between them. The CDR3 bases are TGTGCCACCAGAGTGGTCAGGGTCGGGTCCAAAAACATTCAGTACTTC. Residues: CATRVVRVGSKNIQYF.